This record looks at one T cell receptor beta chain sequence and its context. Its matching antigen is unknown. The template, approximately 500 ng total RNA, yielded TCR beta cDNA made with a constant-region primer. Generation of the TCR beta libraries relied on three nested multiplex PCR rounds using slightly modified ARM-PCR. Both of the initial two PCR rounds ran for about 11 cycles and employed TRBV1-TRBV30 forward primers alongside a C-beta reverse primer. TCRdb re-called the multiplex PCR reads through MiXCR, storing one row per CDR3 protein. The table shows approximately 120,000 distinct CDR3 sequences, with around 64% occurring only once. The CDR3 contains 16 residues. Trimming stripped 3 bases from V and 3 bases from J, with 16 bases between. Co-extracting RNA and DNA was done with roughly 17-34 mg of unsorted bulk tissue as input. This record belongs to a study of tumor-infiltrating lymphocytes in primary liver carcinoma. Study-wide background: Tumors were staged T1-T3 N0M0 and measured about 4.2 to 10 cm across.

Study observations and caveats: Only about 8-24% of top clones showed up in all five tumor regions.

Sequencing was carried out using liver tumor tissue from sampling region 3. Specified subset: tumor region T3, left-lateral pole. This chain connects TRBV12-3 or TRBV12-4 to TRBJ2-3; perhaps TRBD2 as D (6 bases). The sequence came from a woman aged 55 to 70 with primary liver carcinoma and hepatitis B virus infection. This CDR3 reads CASSFQTGAGTDTQYF. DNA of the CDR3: TGTGCCAGCAGTTTTCAGACGGGAGCAGGGACAGATACGCAGTATTTT.